Following are 9 T cell receptor beta chains from one sample sequenced in a study of early T cells in non-severe SARS-CoV-2 infection. A single record per CDR3 protein comes from TCRdb applying MiXCR to the 5' RACE reads. The sample lists 100,000 to 150,000 distinct CDR3 sequences; 14% to 15% were seen once. The sample comprised whole blood. These receptor sequences come from an adult who was a healthcare worker with PCR-confirmed SARS-CoV-2 infection or an uninfected control (not recorded which).

In its sample, this clonotype was seen a few times. The chain couples TRBV3-1 to TRBJ1-6; the match to TRBD1 covers 8 bases. With 3 bases clipped from V and 9 bases from J, the junction kept 10 bases outside the gene matches. Germline-derived CDR1 and CDR2 are LGHDT and YNNKEL (reference sequence). This CDR3 spans 16 amino acids. Written as DNA, the CDR3 is TGTGCCAGCAGCCAGGGGCAGGGGGCGAGTAGTTCACCCCTCCACTTT. This encodes CASSQGQGASSSPLHF. Combining the CDR3 with reference TRBV3-1 and TRBJ1-6 gives the whole variable domain DTAVSQTPKYLVTQMGNDKSIKCEQNLGHDTMYWYKQDSKKFLKIMFSYNNKELIINETVPNRFSPKSPDKAHLNLHINSLELGDSAVYFCASSQGQGASSSPLHFGNGTRLTVT.

This clonotype has a count of ten or more. This chain uses TRBV7-8 with TRBJ2-3, with a possible D match to TRBD2 (5 bases). Germline values: CDR1 SGHVS, CDR2 FQNEAQ. V lost 5 bases, J lost 1 base, and 10 bases lay in between. CDR3 size: 14 residues. The CDR3: CASSADGGTDTQYF. The CDR3 coding sequence is TGTGCCAGCAGCGCAGACGGGGGCACAGATACGCAGTATTTT.

This clonotype was seen ten or more times. CDR3 sequence (DNA): TGTGCCAGCAGTCTGGACAGCAACTATGGCTACACCTTC. Its translation is CASSLDSNYGYTF. The chain joins TRBV2 to TRBJ1-2, with D maybe TRBD1 (6 bases). CDR1 is SNHLY and CDR2 is FYNNEI in the germline V gene. This CDR3 is built from 13 residues. V lost 5 bases and J 2 bases, leaving 9 bases between the germline ends.

This clonotype was picked up a small number of times. V usage is TRBV5-4 and J usage is TRBJ1-2; unclear D gene. From germline, CDR1 is SGHNT and CDR2 YYREEE (reference sequence). V was trimmed by 0 bases and J by 4 bases, leaving 7 bases between them. The CDR3 sequence is 13 residues long. The CDR3 sequence: CASSLDSPYGYTF. The CDR3 DNA reads TGTGCCAGCAGCTTGGACAGCCCCTATGGCTACACCTTC.

This clonotype was observed many times. This chain connects TRBV6-2 or TRBV6-3 to TRBJ1-1; D ambiguous. The CDR3 extends over 13 amino acids. V lost 6 bases and J lost 1, with 9 bases in between. Germline CDR1 reads MNHEY; CDR2 reads SVGEGT. The CDR3 spells CASSLQGNTEAFF. The CDR3 DNA follows: TGTGCCAGCAGCTTACAAGGGAACACTGAAGCTTTCTTT.

This chain links TRBV5-1 with TRBJ1-4; D gene ambiguous. The CDR3 extends over 14 amino acids. The V and J ends lost 5 bases and 0 bases respectively, with 8 bases between them. Germline loops: CDR1 SGHRS, CDR2 YFSETQ. CDR3 loop: CASRPQPTNEKLFF. CDR3 sequence (DNA): TGCGCCAGCAGACCACAGCCAACTAATGAAAAACTGTTTTTT.

DNA for the CDR3: TGTGCCAGCAGCTTGGACAGACCCACAGATACGCAGTATTTT. Translating it yields CASSLDRPTDTQYF. The chain couples TRBV5-5 to TRBJ2-3; D gene uncertain. CDR1 and CDR2 from the germline V gene are SGHKS and YYEKEE (reference sequence). The CDR3 is 14 amino acids. V lost 0 bases, J lost 2 bases, and 7 bases lay in between. The full variable domain, rest sourced from reference TRBV5-5 and TRBJ2-3, is DAGVTQSPTHLIKTRGQQVTLRCSPISGHKSVSWYQQVLGQGPQFIFQYYEKEERGRGNFPDRFSARQFPNYSSELNVNALLLGDSALYLCASSLDRPTDTQYFGPGTRLTVL.

The gene calls are TRBV2 and TRBJ2-7; no clear D gene. Deletions cut 3 bases from V and 5 bases from J, with 11 bases between. The CDR3 spans 13 residues. CDR1 SNHLY and CDR2 FYNNEI come from the germline V gene. DNA of the CDR3: TGTGCCAGCAGTGAGAATACAAGGGACGAGCAGTACTTC. It yields the protein CASSENTRDEQYF.

This clonotype has just a few counts. The chain joins TRBV29-1 to TRBJ2-5; D gene unclear. V was clipped by 5 bases and J by 5 bases, with 15 bases between them. This CDR3 has 13 residues. CDR1 is SQVTM and CDR2 is ANQGSEA in the germline V gene. This CDR3 reads CSVKAQPVETQYF. The CDR3 DNA reads TGCAGCGTTAAAGCCCAGCCCGTGGAGACCCAGTACTTC.